The T cell receptor beta chain described here comes from a study of T cells after yellow fever vaccination. The study's findings and limits: Most primary-vaccination clones recurred post-booster (roughly 96% CD4, roughly 91% CD8).

This clonotype was seen more than once but under ten times. What it binds is unknown. The V gene's germline CDR1 is SGDLS and CDR2 YYNGEE. The V and J ends lost 3 bases and 4 bases, in that order; junction bases with no gene match: 12. The CDR3 spans 17 residues. TCRdb reanalysed the 5' RACE reads using MiXCR and keeps one entry per CDR3 protein. The sample yields about 320,000 distinct CDR3 sequences, 3.5% to 4.5% seen once. This material consisted of PBMCs, taken 15 days after the yellow fever booster vaccination. The J gene is TRBJ2-3, the V gene TRBV9; 9 nucleotides line up with TRBD2. The TCR was taken from a man between 18 and 35 years old who received the YFV17D yellow fever vaccine. CDR3: CASSDETRGGSADTQYF. The CDR3 DNA is TGTGCCAGCAGCGACGAGACGCGGGGGGGAAGCGCAGATACGCAGTATTTT.